Shown below are 19 T cell receptor beta chains from a single sample sequenced in a study of blood T cell repertoires in COVID-19 (TCRdb year 2020). The protocol used for the library was the immunoSEQ multiplex PCR assay. TCRdb limited this immuneACCESS table to in-frame rearrangements with V and J called. A share of clones is missing; checked studies link under half to unresolved V genes, and the rest is unexplained. In all, the sample holds around 100,000 clones, and roughly 90% of those were seen once. The ten largest clonotypes hold 2.7% of the sample. The sample comprised peripheral blood. The receptors originated from a man aged 50-59 years with COVID-19, enrolled during active disease.

V is TRBV12-3 or TRBV12-4 and J is TRBJ2-1; 7 nucleotides agree with TRBD2. V lost 3 bases, J lost 7 bases, and 0 bases stayed unmatched. This CDR3 comprises 12 residues. The CDR3 DNA is TGTGCCAGCAGTTTGGGGGGGAATGAGCAGTTCTTC. Encoded protein: CASSLGGNEQFF.

The rearrangement links TRBV23-1 to TRBJ1-6; no clear D gene. TRBV23-1 is an ORF, with its function uncertain. The CDR3 runs to 15 residues. V lost 6 bases and J 7 bases, leaving 16 bases between the germline ends. The CDR3 sequence: CASRPPRVPNSPLHF. In DNA, the CDR3 is TGCGCCAGCAGACCTCCGCGGGTGCCGAATTCACCCCTCCACTTT.

V gene TRBV18 combines with J gene TRBJ2-2; perhaps TRBD1 as D (5 bases). The V end lost 4 bases, the J end lost 1 base, and 10 bases lay between the germline ends. CDR1 KGHSH and CDR2 LQKENI come from the germline V gene. CDR3 length: 15 residues. The CDR3 nucleotides read TGTGCCAGCTCACTTACCCAGGGGAACACCGGGGAGCTGTTTTTT. Its translation is CASSLTQGNTGELFF.

The V call is TRBV4-3, the J call TRBJ2-3; the match to TRBD2 covers 13 bases. The germline V gene has CDR1 LGHNA and CDR2 YSLEER. V was pared by 4 bases and J by 5 bases, with 6 bases of the junction left unmatched. This CDR3 has 16 amino acids. In nucleotides, the CDR3 is TGCGCCAGCAGCCCGCAGACTAGCGGGGGGCGAGATACGCAGTATTTT. It codes for CASSPQTSGGRDTQYF.

The V gene is TRBV11-2, the J gene TRBJ2-7, with 8 bases that match TRBD1. The CDR3 has 14 amino acids. Germline V gene data show CDR1 as SGHAT and CDR2 as FQNNGV. Unmatched junction bases numbered 10, after V lost 5 bases and J lost 7 bases. Here the CDR3 DNA reads TGTGCCAGCAGCCCGGGACAGGCCCCAGGTGAGCAGTACTTC. This translates into CASSPGQAPGEQYF.

V usage is TRBV14 and J usage is TRBJ1-5; TRBD1 might be the D (6 bases). This CDR3 region has 15 residues. Deletions cut 3 bases from V and 3 bases from J, with 12 bases between. Germline values: CDR1 SGHDN, CDR2 FVKESK. Here the CDR3 reads CASSQEQGPNQPQHF. The DNA of the CDR3 is TGTGCCAGCAGCCAGGAACAGGGCCCCAATCAGCCCCAGCATTTT.

The chain has TRBV7-2 and TRBJ1-2; D is uncertain. This CDR3 has 13 amino acids. V was cut by 5 bases and J by 0 bases, with 7 bases left in between. The germline V gene has CDR1 SGHTA and CDR2 FQGNSA. CDR3 sequence: CASSPEANYGYTF. The CDR3 DNA follows: TGTGCCAGCAGCCCGGAGGCTAACTATGGCTACACCTTC.

The chain employs TRBV5-1 and TRBJ1-1; D possibly corresponds to TRBD1 (5 bases). V shed 4 bases and J shed 1 base, with 11 bases lying between them. Per germline, CDR1 SGHRS and CDR2 YFSETQ. The CDR3 spans 14 residues. The CDR3 here is CASSQDTQNTEAFF. CDR3 DNA sequence: TGCGCCAGCAGCCAGGACACACAGAACACTGAAGCTTTCTTT.

The chain couples TRBV3-1 (or the pseudogene TRBV3-2) to TRBJ2-1; 8 bases are a match to TRBD1. V was pared by 1 base and J by 2 bases, with 4 bases of the junction left unmatched. The germline V gene encodes CDR1 LGHDT and CDR2 YNNKEL (reference sequence). CDR3 length: 16 residues. The CDR3 loop reads CASSQGQGRTYNEQFF. CDR3 nucleotides: TGTGCCAGCAGCCAAGGACAGGGGAGAACCTACAATGAGCAGTTCTTC.

The chain has TRBV19 and TRBJ1-2; 7 bases line up with TRBD1. After removal of 7 bases from V and 7 bases from J, the junction contained 15 bases not matched to a gene. The CDR3 is made up of 15 amino acids. CDR1 is LNHDA, CDR2 SQIVND, per germline (reference sequence). CDR3 bases: TGTGCCAGTACAAAGATTGACAGGGTGATTCGTGGCTACACCTTC. Translated: CASTKIDRVIRGYTF.

The chain carries TRBV27 and TRBJ2-7; TRBD2 agrees at 15 bases. The CDR3 has 18 residues. Losses at the gene ends were 3 bases for V and 2 bases for J; bases not matched to a gene: 8. Per germline, CDR1 MNHEY and CDR2 SMNVEV (reference sequence). The CDR3 DNA reads as TGTGCCAGCAGTTTGAGAGGACTAGCGGGGGGGTCCGCCTACGAGCAGTACTTC. Protein product: CASSLRGLAGGSAYEQYF.

This chain links TRBV6-6 with TRBJ1-5; TRBD1 matches 10 bases. V trimming: 4 bases; J trimming: 5 bases; junction bases outside the gene matches: 2. Germline assignment: CDR1 MNHNY and CDR2 SVGAGI (reference sequence). This CDR3 is built from 14 residues. The CDR3 DNA is TGTGCCAGCAGTTTGACAGGGGGCGATCAGCCCCAGCATTTT. Translating it yields CASSLTGGDQPQHF.

The chain couples TRBV19 to TRBJ1-2; 7 bases fit TRBD1. CDR1 and CDR2 from the germline V gene are LNHDA and SQIVND (reference sequence). The CDR3 sequence is 14 residues long. V dropped 8 bases and J dropped 2; count of bases not matched to a gene: 8. The CDR3 bases are TGTGCCAGTCGATCTGGAGGGGGCAACTATGGCTACACCTTC. This sequence encodes CASRSGGGNYGYTF.

The chain couples TRBV6-6 to TRBJ1-5, with TRBD1 matching 8 bases. Germline V gives CDR1 MNHNY, CDR2 SVGAGI (reference sequence). The ends lost 6 bases at V and 8 bases at J; junction bases unmatched: 15. The CDR3 is 16 residues long. The CDR3 nucleotides read TGTGCCAGCAGACTGACAGGGGACGCAGCAAAAAAGCCCCAGCATTTT. It encodes CASRLTGDAAKKPQHF.

A note on this clone: One end of the junction fails to match germline, which may point to a read error. This sequence joins TRBV7-7 and TRBJ2-5, with TRBD1 matching over 10 bases. The CDR3 runs to 15 residues. Looked up from germline, CDR1 is SSHAT and CDR2 is FNYEAQ (reference sequence). This CDR3 reads CASSLAGTGEETQYF. The CDR3, as DNA: TGTGCTAGCAGCTTGGCTGGGACAGGGGAAGAGACCCAGTACTTC.

Written as DNA, the CDR3 is TGTGCCAGCAGTGTAACTCGGGGAGGTGGTGGAACTAATGAAAAACTGTTTTTT. This translates into CASSVTRGGGGTNEKLFF. The chain is built from TRBV28 and TRBJ1-4; no clear D. The CDR3 loop spans 18 amino acids. The germline gives CDR1 MDHEN, CDR2 SYDVKM. The V and J ends lost 5 bases and 1 base respectively, with 20 bases between them.

The gene calls are TRBV11-2 and TRBJ1-5, with D hard to call. The ends were cut back, 0 bases at V and 3 bases at J, with 3 bases in the middle. This CDR3 comprises 13 residues. Germline V gives CDR1 SGHAT, CDR2 FQNNGV. CDR3 amino acids: CASSLDFNQPQHF. The CDR3 DNA reads as TGTGCCAGCAGCTTAGACTTCAATCAGCCCCAGCATTTT.

The V and J genes are TRBV18 and TRBJ2-7; 10 bases match TRBD1. The germline V gene encodes CDR1 KGHSH and CDR2 LQKENI. V gave up 4 bases and J gave up 5 bases; unmatched junction bases: 14. The CDR3 runs to 17 residues. The CDR3 DNA follows: TGTGCCAGCTCACAAAACTCCGGGACAGGGGTTCGCAACGAGCAGTACTTC. Residues: CASSQNSGTGVRNEQYF.

V gene TRBV30 combines with J gene TRBJ2-5; 9 positions agree with TRBD1. The CDR3 contains 15 residues. Germline lookup yields CDR1 GTSNPN and CDR2 SVGIG (reference sequence). With V trimmed by 4 bases and J by 5 bases, 11 bases remained unmatched. The CDR3 nucleotides are TGTGCCTGGACCACCTCCGGGACAGGGCGGGAGACCCAGTACTTC. Translating gives CAWTTSGTGRETQYF.